Below, 25 T cell receptor beta chains from the same sample are listed, as sequenced in a study of blood T cell repertoires in COVID-19. Here immunoSEQ multiplex PCR was the method, and the copy in TCRdb shows in-frame clones only, minus some. The sample holds 90,000 to 100,000 clones, about 80% seen once. Sequenced: peripheral blood. These receptors originate from a man aged 70-80 years with acute or convalescent COVID-19.

This clone appeared once. The chain has TRBV11-3 and TRBJ2-1; D not resolved. There are 15 residues in the CDR3. V lost 1 base and J 1 base, leaving 8 bases between the germline ends. Germline V CDR1 and CDR2: SGHNT, YENEEA. In DNA form, the CDR3 reads TGTGCCAGCAGCTTAGGTTGGGCGTCCTACAATGAGCAGTTCTTC. Translated: CASSLGWASYNEQFF.

Only a few counts were recorded for this clone. The chain employs TRBV29-1 and TRBJ1-2, with D perhaps matching TRBD1 (6 bases). Trimming took 4 bases from V and 2 from J, leaving 14 bases between them. There are 14 residues in the CDR3. Germline V gene sequence: CDR1 SQVTM, CDR2 ANQGSEA. This chain's CDR3 is CSVAIRDTNYGYTF. The CDR3 nucleotides are TGCAGCGTTGCGATCAGGGACACAAACTATGGCTACACCTTC.

Written as DNA, the CDR3 is TGTGCCAGCAGTCCTCCGGGCACAGATACGCAGTATTTT. Its protein is CASSPPGTDTQYF. V gene TRBV6-5 combines with J gene TRBJ2-3; no clear D. The CDR3 is 13 amino acids. Between the trimmed V and J ends, which lost 5 bases and 1 base, there was a span of 7 bases. Germline lookup yields CDR1 MNHEY and CDR2 SVGAGI.

CDR3 protein: CASSLIGLAGDHEQFF. As DNA, the CDR3 is TGTGCCAGCAGTCTGATAGGACTAGCGGGAGACCATGAGCAGTTCTTC. The V and J genes are TRBV28 and TRBJ2-1, with 13 bases lining up with TRBD2. The germline V gene has CDR1 MDHEN and CDR2 SYDVKM. The trim removed 5 bases at V and 8 bases at J, leaving 9 bases unmatched. The CDR3 has 16 amino acids.

The table lists this clone with a count of one. The chain uses TRBV4-2 and TRBJ1-2, with 10 bases matching TRBD1. The CDR3 is 14 residues long. J lost 8 bases, V lost 4 bases, and 7 bases had no gene match. Germline V lookup: CDR1 LGHNA, CDR2 YNFKEQ. CDR3 region: CASSRPGTGDGYTF. DNA of the CDR3: TGTGCCAGCAGCCGTCCCGGGACAGGGGACGGCTACACCTTC.

This clone was seen only once. The V and J genes are TRBV30 and TRBJ2-5, with TRBD2 matching 13 bases. The CDR3 covers 17 residues. Germline trimming cut 0 bases from V and 5 bases from J; bases unmatched to any gene: 9. Germline lookup yields CDR1 GTSNPN and CDR2 SVGIG (reference sequence). This CDR3 reads CAWSVIRLAGGGETQYF. CDR3 in DNA: TGTGCCTGGAGTGTAATCCGACTAGCGGGAGGCGGGGAGACCCAGTACTTC.

Ten or more counts support this clone. The chain joins TRBV7-2 to TRBJ1-6, with 9 nucleotides matching TRBD1. J lost 7 bases, V lost 2 bases, and 6 bases had no gene match. The CDR3 extends over 16 amino acids. Per the germline V gene, CDR1 is SGHTA and CDR2 is FQGNSA. The CDR3 spells CASSLWVGQGNSPLHF. The CDR3 DNA reads TGTGCCAGCAGCTTATGGGTGGGACAGGGAAATTCACCCCTCCACTTT.

The V gene is TRBV15, the J gene TRBJ2-2; no definite D call. CDR3 length equals 14 residues. The germline V gene encodes CDR1 LNHNV and CDR2 YYDKDF (reference sequence). V lost 1 base and J 6 bases, leaving 9 bases between the germline ends. Written as DNA, the CDR3 is TGTGCCACCAGCAGAGGATCCGGGTCCGGGGAGCTGTTTTTT. It specifies CATSRGSGSGELFF.

The rearrangement joins TRBV7-3 to TRBJ1-1; TRBD1 aligns across 8 bases. With 4 bases clipped from V and 8 bases from J, the junction kept 6 bases outside the gene matches. Germline V lookup: CDR1 SGHTA, CDR2 FQGTGA. The CDR3 runs 13 residues. CDR3 protein: CASSSQTGAEAFF. Written as DNA, the CDR3 is TGTGCCAGCAGCTCCCAGACAGGGGCCGAAGCTTTCTTT.

The rearrangement uses TRBV7-6 and TRBJ1-4; perhaps TRBD1 as D (5 bases). Per germline, CDR1 SGHVS and CDR2 FNYEAQ. The CDR3 extends over 16 amino acids. V lost 6 bases, J lost 0 bases, and 14 bases lay in between. CDR3: CASRLTQGTTNEKLFF. For the CDR3, the DNA is TGTGCCAGCAGGTTAACCCAGGGAACAACTAATGAAAAACTGTTTTTT.

The rearrangement links TRBV28 to TRBJ2-5; no clear D. Germline V gene lookup returns CDR1 MDHEN and CDR2 SYDVKM. The CDR3 runs 16 residues. V shed 6 bases and J shed 4 bases, with 21 bases lying between them. This CDR3 is CASSTARLGMGETQYF. CDR3 in DNA: TGTGCCAGCAGCACGGCCCGACTCGGTATGGGAGAGACCCAGTACTTC. Drawing the rest from reference TRBV28 and TRBJ2-5, the complete variable domain is DVKVTQSSRYLVKRTGEKVFLECVQDMDHENMFWYRQDPGLGLRLIYFSYDVKMKEKGDIPEGYSVSREKKERFSLILESASTNQTSMYLCASSTARLGMGETQYFGPGTRLLVL.

This chain links TRBV11-2 with TRBJ2-1, with D tentatively TRBD1 (5 bases). The ends were cut back, 2 bases at V and 8 bases at J, with 7 bases in the middle. The CDR3 runs 12 residues. Germline V gene sequence: CDR1 SGHAT, CDR2 FQNNGV. CDR3 DNA: TGTGCCAGCAGCTTACAGGGCGATGAGCAGTTCTTC. As protein: CASSLQGDEQFF.

V and J are TRBV5-6 and TRBJ2-7, with TRBD1 as a possible D gene (5 bases). Per the germline V gene, CDR1 is SGHDT and CDR2 is YYEEEE. V lost 3 bases, J lost 7 bases, and 20 bases lay in between. The CDR3 has 15 residues. The chain's CDR3 is CASSWGKNSYGEQYF. The DNA of the CDR3 is TGTGCCAGCAGCTGGGGCAAGAATTCCTACGGGGAGCAGTACTTC.

This chain uses TRBV10-3 with TRBJ2-3, with 10 bases matching TRBD2. There are 19 residues in the CDR3. The germline gives CDR1 ENHRY, CDR2 SYGVKD. The V gene end was trimmed by 4 bases and the J gene end by 5 bases; junction bases not matched to a gene: 18. CDR3 nucleotides: TGTGCCATCAGTGTTTCCGGTGGGAGCGGGAGGGCCGGTGGAGATACGCAGTATTTT. Translation gives CAISVSGGSGRAGGDTQYF.

The rearrangement joins TRBV28 to TRBJ1-2, with D maybe TRBD1 (5 bases). Trimming stripped 2 bases from V and 1 base from J, with 5 bases between. CDR3 length: 13 residues. From germline, CDR1 is MDHEN and CDR2 SYDVKM. CDR3 nucleotides: TGTGCCAGCAGTTTAGACAGTAACTATGGCTACACCTTC. It encodes CASSLDSNYGYTF.

The J gene is TRBJ2-2, the V gene TRBV6-2 or TRBV6-3; 7 nucleotides align to TRBD2. The CDR3 runs to 15 residues. Trimming at V came to 2 bases and at J to 4 bases, leaving 4 bases not matched to a gene. CDR1 and CDR2 from the germline V gene are MNHEY and SVGEGT. CDR3 amino acids: CASSYLPGGTGELFF. The CDR3 DNA follows: TGTGCCAGCAGTTACCTACCGGGGGGCACCGGGGAGCTGTTTTTT.

This rearrangement joins TRBV14 to TRBJ2-3; D ambiguous. Trimming took 0 bases from V and 9 from J, leaving 10 bases between them. This CDR3 has 13 residues. In germline, CDR1 is SGHDN, CDR2 FVKESK. This CDR3 is CASSQDQALTQYF. CDR3 DNA sequence: TGTGCCAGCAGCCAAGATCAGGCCTTGACGCAGTATTTT.

The V call is TRBV9, the J call TRBJ1-3; D ambiguous. This CDR3 has 11 residues. Germline lookup yields CDR1 SGDLS and CDR2 YYNGEE. V gave up 4 bases and J gave up 8 bases, with 7 bases separating them. The CDR3 sequence is CASSSGDTIYF. CDR3 bases: TGTGCCAGCAGCTCAGGTGACACCATATATTTT. The entire variable domain, with the rest obtained from reference TRBV9 and TRBJ1-3, is as follows: DSGVTQTPKHLITATGQRVTLRCSPRSGDLSVYWYQQSLDQGLQFLIQYYNGEERAKGNILERFSAQQFPDLHSELNLSSLELGDSALYFCASSSGDTIYFGEGSWLTVV.

Here the CDR3 reads CASSQVTLSSGIGAGELFF. The CDR3 region has the DNA TGCGCCAGCAGCCAAGTCACCCTTTCGAGCGGGATAGGGGCCGGGGAGCTGTTTTTT. The rearrangement uses TRBV4-3 and TRBJ2-2; TRBD2 aligns across 7 bases. The CDR3 totals 19 residues. The germline V gene encodes CDR1 LGHNA and CDR2 YSLEER. V lost 1 base to trimming and J lost 6 bases; unmatched junction nucleotides: 17.

The V gene is TRBV11-2, the J gene TRBJ2-5, with D tentatively TRBD1 (7 bases). Germline V CDR1 and CDR2: SGHAT, FQNNGV. Trimming took 7 bases from V and 1 from J, leaving 13 bases between them. The CDR3 is 14 amino acids. The CDR3 is CASMRGRGQETQYF. CDR3 DNA: TGTGCCAGCATGAGGGGGCGGGGCCAAGAGACCCAGTACTTC.

This chain uses TRBV28 with TRBJ1-4, with a tentative D call TRBD1 (5 bases). V gave up 2 bases and J gave up 4 bases, with 11 bases separating them. The CDR3 loop spans 15 amino acids. The germline CDR1 and CDR2 sequences are MDHEN and SYDVKM. The CDR3 DNA follows: TGTGCCAGCAGTTTAGGGGTGGGGGGTAATGAAAAACTGTTTTTT. This codes for CASSLGVGGNEKLFF.

The rearrangement uses TRBV6-5 and TRBJ1-4, with TRBD1 matching over 8 bases. From germline, CDR1 is MNHEY and CDR2 SVGAGI. V dropped 4 bases and J dropped 7; count of bases not matched to a gene: 8. The CDR3 runs 15 residues. CDR3 in amino acids: CASSFIDRGSEKLFF. In nucleotides, the CDR3 is TGTGCCAGCAGTTTCATCGACAGGGGCAGTGAAAAACTGTTTTTT.

The chain couples TRBV6-1 to TRBJ1-5, with 9 bases that match TRBD1. Looked up from germline, CDR1 is MNHNS and CDR2 is SASEGT. The CDR3 runs 16 residues. With 1 base clipped from V and 2 bases from J, the junction kept 3 bases outside the gene matches. CDR3 region: CASSEGRTGGNQPQHF. CDR3 DNA sequence: TGTGCCAGCAGTGAAGGGAGGACAGGGGGCAATCAGCCCCAGCATTTT.

In this sample, this clone turned up a few times. This chain uses TRBV9 with TRBJ2-2; 9 bases map to TRBD2. The V and J ends lost 4 bases and 6 bases, in that order; junction bases with no gene match: 1. The V gene's germline CDR1 is SGDLS and CDR2 YYNGEE. CDR3 length equals 13 residues. CDR3 in amino acids: CASSRLAAGELFF. The CDR3 DNA reads as TGTGCCAGCAGCCGACTAGCGGCCGGGGAGCTGTTTTTT.

This clone has only a few counts. The rearrangement joins TRBV6-2 or TRBV6-3 to TRBJ2-3, with 7 nucleotides matching TRBD2. Trimming removed 6 bases from V and 0 bases from J; junction bases left unmatched: 6. This CDR3 has 15 amino acids. Germline V gene lookup returns CDR1 MNHEY and CDR2 SVGEGT. CDR3 residues: CASSVTSASTDTQYF. Written as DNA, the CDR3 is TGTGCCAGCAGCGTTACTAGCGCAAGCACAGATACGCAGTATTTT.